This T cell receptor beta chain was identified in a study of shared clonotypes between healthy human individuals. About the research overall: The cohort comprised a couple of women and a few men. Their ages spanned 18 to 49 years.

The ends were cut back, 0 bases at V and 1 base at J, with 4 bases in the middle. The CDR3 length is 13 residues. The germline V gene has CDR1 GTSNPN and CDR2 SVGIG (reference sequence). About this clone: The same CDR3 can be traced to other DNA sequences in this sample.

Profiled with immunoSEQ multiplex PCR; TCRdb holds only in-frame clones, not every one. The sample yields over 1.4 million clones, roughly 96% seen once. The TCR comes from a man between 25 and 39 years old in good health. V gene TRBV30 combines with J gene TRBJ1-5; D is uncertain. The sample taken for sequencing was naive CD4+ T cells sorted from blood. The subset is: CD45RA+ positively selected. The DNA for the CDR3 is TGTGCCTGGAGTGTAAGCAGCAATCAGCCCCAGCATTTT. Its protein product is CAWSVSSNQPQHF.